This TCR beta chain was profiled in a study of neurological immune-mediated disorders. This clonotype was seen repeatedly, ten times or more. The antigen is undetermined. Synthesis of cDNA used 5'RACE (with 10-nucleotide random UMIs). One entry per CDR3 protein, called by TCRdb with MiXCR from the 5' RACE reads. Altogether some 46,000 distinct CDR3 sequences are present, over 9% being singletons, with the ten largest covering about 5.2%. Study-level points and caveats: There were no CDR3 amino acid sequences shared by expanded clones across subjects, a result suggesting private repertoires in all groups. HTLV-1-associated myelopathy ranked highest for TCR clonal expansion and multiple sclerosis lowest, beneath healthy controls.

This CDR3 region has 16 residues. CDR1 is LGHDT, CDR2 YNNKEL, per germline (reference sequence). The V gene end was trimmed by 7 bases and the J gene end by 3 bases; junction bases not matched to a gene: 14. The unsorted libraries were generated from a total of 2 million PBMCs, which had been stored in RNAlater at -80 C. V and J are TRBV3-1 and TRBJ1-1; 7 bases match TRBD1. Input material: PBMCs. The sequence came from a man in his 70s with HTLV-1-associated myelopathy (HAM/TSP). This chain's CDR3 is CASKRGAGTVHTEAFF. The CDR3, as DNA: TGTGCCAGCAAAAGGGGGGCCGGGACAGTGCACACTGAAGCTTTCTTT.